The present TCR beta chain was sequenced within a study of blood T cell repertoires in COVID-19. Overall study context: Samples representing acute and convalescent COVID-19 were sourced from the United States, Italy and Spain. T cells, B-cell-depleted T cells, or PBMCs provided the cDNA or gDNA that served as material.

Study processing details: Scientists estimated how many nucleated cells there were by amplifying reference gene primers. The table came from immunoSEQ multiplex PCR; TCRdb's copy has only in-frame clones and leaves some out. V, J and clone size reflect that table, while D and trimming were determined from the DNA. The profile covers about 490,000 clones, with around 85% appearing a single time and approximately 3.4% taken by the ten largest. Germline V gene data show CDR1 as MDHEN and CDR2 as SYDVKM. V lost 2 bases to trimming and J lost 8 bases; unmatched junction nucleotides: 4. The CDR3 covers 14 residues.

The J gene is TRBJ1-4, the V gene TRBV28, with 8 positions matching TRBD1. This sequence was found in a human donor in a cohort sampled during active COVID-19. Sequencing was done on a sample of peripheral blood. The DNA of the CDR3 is TGTGCCAGCAGTTTAAACAGGGGGGACGAAAAACTGTTTTTT. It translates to CASSLNRGDEKLFF.